Listed below are T cell receptor beta chains from one sample, sequenced in a study of cytomegalovirus exposure and HLA in healthy donors. Only in-frame clones appear in the TCRdb table, and some are missing; sequencing was by immunoSEQ multiplex PCR. The sample consists of roughly 73,000 clones, approximately 93% of them appearing once. Specimen: PBMCs. All receptors derive from a man younger than 35 in good health and CMV-seropositive. The CDR3 runs from the conserved cysteine through the conserved F or W.

j_call v_call cdr3_length cdr3_aa
TRBJ2-3 TRBV18 14 CASSQDRNTDTQYF
TRBJ2-7 TRBV19 13 CASSSQRFYEQYF
TRBJ2-3 TRBV10-2 14 CASSDARGTDTQYF
TRBJ2-5 TRBV7-3 12 CASSPQGETQYF
TRBJ2-3 TRBV19 16 CASSIGTHRVADTQYF
TRBJ2-7 TRBV6-6 13 CASSYSSSYEQYF
TRBJ2-1 TRBV4-1 17 CASSQVVAGSSYNEQFF
TRBJ2-7 TRBV27 14 CASGLTGNSYEQYF
TRBJ2-3 TRBV7-3 16 CASSFGLAHNTDTQYF
TRBJ1-5 TRBV19 13 CATDRFGNQPQHF
TRBJ1-5 TRBV19 13 CASSSGLISPQHF
TRBJ1-3 TRBV19 14 CASSPTGGRNTIYF
TRBJ1-5 TRBV2 14 CASGRTDSNQPQHF
TRBJ2-7 TRBV5-1 17 CASYSYHIAGWSYEQYF
TRBJ2-1 TRBV2 12 CASRTGNNEQFF
TRBJ1-1 TRBV5-4 15 CASSELQGTNTEAFF
TRBJ1-2 TRBV28 15 CATHKGQTGNYGYTF